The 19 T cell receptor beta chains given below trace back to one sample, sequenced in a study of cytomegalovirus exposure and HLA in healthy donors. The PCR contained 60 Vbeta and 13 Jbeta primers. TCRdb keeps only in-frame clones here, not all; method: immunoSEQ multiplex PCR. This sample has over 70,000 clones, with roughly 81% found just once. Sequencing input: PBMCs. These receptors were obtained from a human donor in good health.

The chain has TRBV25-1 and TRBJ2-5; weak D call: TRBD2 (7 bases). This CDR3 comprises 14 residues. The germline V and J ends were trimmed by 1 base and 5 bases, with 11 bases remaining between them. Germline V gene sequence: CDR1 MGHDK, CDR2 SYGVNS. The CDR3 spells CASSESGGRETQYF. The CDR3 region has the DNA TGTGCCAGCAGTGAATCGGGGGGCCGGGAGACCCAGTACTTC.

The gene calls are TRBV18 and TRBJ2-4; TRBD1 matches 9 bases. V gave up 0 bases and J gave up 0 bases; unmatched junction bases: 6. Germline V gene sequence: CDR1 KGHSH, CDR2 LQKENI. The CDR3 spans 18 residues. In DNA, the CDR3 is TGTGCCAGCTCACCACCCGGGACAGGGTCGGTAGCCAAAAACATTCAGTACTTC. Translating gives CASSPPGTGSVAKNIQYF. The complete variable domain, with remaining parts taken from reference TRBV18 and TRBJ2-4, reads NAGVMQNPRHLVRRRGQEARLRCSPMKGHSHVYWYRQLPEEGLKFMVYLQKENIIDESGMPKERFSAEFPKEGPSILRIQQVVRGDSAAYFCASSPPGTGSVAKNIQYFGAGTRLSVL.

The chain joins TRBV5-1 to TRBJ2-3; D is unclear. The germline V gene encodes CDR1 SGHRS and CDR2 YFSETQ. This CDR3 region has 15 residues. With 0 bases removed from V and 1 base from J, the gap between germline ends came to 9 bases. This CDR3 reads CASSLVTGRTDTQYF. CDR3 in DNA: TGCGCCAGCAGCTTGGTTACGGGTCGCACAGATACGCAGTATTTT.

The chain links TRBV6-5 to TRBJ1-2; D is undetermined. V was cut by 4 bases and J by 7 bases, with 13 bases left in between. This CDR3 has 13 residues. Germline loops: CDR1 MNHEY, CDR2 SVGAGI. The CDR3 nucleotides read TGTGCCAGCAGTTCAGGCGTCCGTGCTGGCTACACCTTC. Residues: CASSSGVRAGYTF.

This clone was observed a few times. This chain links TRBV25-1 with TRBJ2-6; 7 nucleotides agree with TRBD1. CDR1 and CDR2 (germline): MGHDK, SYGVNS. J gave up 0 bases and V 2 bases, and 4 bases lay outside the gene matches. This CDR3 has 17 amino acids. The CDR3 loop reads CASSEEQGRSGANVLTF. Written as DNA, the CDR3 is TGTGCCAGCAGTGAAGAACAGGGGCGCTCTGGGGCCAACGTCCTGACTTTC.

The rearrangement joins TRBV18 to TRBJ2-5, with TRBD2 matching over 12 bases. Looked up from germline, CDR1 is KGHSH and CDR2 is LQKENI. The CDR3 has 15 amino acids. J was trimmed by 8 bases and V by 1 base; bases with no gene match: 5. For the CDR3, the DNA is TGTGCCAGCTCACCACAGGCTAGCGGGAGGGATACCCAGTACTTC. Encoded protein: CASSPQASGRDTQYF.

DNA for the CDR3: TGTGCCAGCAGCGAGGACAGGCCTAGCAATCAGCCCCAGCATTTT. Translated, it gives CASSEDRPSNQPQHF. The chain recombines TRBV7-2 with TRBJ1-5, with 7 positions matching TRBD1. Germline lookup yields CDR1 SGHTA and CDR2 FQGNSA. The CDR3 runs 15 residues. J was trimmed by 0 bases and V by 5 bases; bases with no gene match: 4.

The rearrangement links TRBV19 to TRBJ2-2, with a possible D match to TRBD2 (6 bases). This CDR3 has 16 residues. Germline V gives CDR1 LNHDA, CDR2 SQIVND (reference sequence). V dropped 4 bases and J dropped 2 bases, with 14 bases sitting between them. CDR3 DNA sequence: TGTGCCAGTAGTAGGATGGGGGGTGCAAACACCGGGGAGCTGTTTTTT. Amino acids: CASSRMGGANTGELFF.

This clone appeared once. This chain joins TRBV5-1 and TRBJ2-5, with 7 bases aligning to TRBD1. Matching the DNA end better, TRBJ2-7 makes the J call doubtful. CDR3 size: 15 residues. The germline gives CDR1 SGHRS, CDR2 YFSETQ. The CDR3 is CASSNTGVRAYEQYF. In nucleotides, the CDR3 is TGCGCCAGCAGCAACACAGGGGTAAGGGCCTACGAGCAGTACTTC.

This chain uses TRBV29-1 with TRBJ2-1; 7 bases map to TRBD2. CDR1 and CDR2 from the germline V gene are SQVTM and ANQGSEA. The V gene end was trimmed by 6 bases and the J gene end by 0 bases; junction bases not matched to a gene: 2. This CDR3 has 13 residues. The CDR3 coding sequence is TGCAGCGTCCAGCGGGGCTCCTACAATGAGCAGTTCTTC. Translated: CSVQRGSYNEQFF.

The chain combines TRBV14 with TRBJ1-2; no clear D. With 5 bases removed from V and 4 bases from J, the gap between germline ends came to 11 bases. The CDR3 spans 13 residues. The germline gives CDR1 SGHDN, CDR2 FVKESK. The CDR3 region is CASSRDLRYGYTF. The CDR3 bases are TGTGCCAGCAGCAGAGATTTGCGCTATGGCTACACCTTC. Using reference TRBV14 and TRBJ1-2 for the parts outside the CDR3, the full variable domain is EAGVTQFPSHSVIEKGQTVTLRCDPISGHDNLYWYRRVMGKEIKFLLHFVKESKQDESGMPNNRFLAERTGGTYSTLKVQPAELEDSGVYFCASSRDLRYGYTFGSGTRLTVV.

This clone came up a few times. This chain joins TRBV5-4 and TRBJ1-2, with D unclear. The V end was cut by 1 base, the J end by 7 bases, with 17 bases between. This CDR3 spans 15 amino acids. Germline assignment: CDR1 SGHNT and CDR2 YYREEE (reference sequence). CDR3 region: CASSLTDAARGGYTF. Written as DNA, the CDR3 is TGTGCCAGCAGCTTGACCGACGCGGCGAGAGGTGGCTACACCTTC.

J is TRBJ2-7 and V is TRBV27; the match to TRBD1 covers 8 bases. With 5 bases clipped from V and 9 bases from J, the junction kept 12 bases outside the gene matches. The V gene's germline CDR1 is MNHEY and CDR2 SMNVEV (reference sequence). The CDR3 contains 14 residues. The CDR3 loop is CASSHRDRRWAQYF. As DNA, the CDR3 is TGTGCCAGCAGTCACCGGGACAGGAGGTGGGCGCAGTACTTC.

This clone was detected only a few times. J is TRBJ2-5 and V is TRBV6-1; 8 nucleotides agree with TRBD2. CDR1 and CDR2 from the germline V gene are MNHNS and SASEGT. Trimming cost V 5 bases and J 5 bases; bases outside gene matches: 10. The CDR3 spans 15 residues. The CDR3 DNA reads TGTGCCAGCAGTATGGTTAGCGGGAATCAGGAGACCCAGTACTTC. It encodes CASSMVSGNQETQYF.

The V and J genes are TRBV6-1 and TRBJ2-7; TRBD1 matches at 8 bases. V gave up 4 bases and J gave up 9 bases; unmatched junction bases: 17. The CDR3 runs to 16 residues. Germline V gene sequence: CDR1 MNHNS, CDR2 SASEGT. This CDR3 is CASSASAGTGLFGQYF. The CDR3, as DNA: TGTGCCAGCAGTGCTTCCGCCGGGACAGGTCTCTTCGGGCAGTACTTC.

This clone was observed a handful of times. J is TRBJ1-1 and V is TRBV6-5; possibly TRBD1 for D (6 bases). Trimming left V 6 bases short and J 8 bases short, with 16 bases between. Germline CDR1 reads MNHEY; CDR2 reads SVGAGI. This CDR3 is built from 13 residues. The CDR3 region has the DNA TGTGCCAGCAGACAAGGGGGAACCCGCGAAGCTTTCTTT. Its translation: CASRQGGTREAFF.

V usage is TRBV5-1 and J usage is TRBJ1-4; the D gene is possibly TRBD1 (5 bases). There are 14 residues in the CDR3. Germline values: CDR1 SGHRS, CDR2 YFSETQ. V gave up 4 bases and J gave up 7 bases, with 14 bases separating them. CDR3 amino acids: CASSAGGSGEKLFF. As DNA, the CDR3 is TGCGCCAGCAGCGCGGGGGGATCGGGTGAAAAACTGTTTTTT.

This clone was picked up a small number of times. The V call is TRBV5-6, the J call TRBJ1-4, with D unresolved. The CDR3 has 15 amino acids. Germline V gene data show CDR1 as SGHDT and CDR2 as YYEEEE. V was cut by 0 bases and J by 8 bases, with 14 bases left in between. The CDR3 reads CASSLAPTGWEKLFF. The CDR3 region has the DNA TGTGCCAGCAGCTTGGCCCCTACCGGGTGGGAAAAACTGTTTTTT.

CDR3 residues: CASSLGTGDEQYF. The CDR3 DNA follows: TGTGCCAGCAGCTTAGGGACAGGGGACGAGCAGTACTTC. The gene calls are TRBV7-3 and TRBJ2-7, with 10 bases fitting TRBD1. The germline V gene has CDR1 SGHTA and CDR2 FQGTGA. V was pared by 2 bases and J by 5 bases, with 0 bases of the junction left unmatched. This CDR3 has 13 residues.